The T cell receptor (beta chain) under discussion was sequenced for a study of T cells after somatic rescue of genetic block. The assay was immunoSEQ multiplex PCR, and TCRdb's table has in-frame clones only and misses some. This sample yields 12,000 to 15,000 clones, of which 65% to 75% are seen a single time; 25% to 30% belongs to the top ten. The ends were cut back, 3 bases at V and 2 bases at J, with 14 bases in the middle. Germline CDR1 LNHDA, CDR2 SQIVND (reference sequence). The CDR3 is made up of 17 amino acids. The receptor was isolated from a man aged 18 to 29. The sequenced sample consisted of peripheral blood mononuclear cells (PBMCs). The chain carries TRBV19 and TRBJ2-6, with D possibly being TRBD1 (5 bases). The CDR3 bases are TGTGCCAGTAGTATCCCCAGGGTTAAGGCTGGGGCCAACGTCCTGACTTTC. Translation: CASSIPRVKAGANVLTF.